A selection of T cell receptor beta chains follows, all from one sample in a study of T cell repertoires in cytomegalovirus infection. TCRdb re-derived calls from the reads in MiXCR, one entry per CDR3 protein. The sample carries around 530,000 distinct CDR3 sequences, about 15% recorded once. Sequenced: CD8+ T cells from PBMCs. Receptor source: a human donor in good health (CMV status not recorded). Some clones in this sample may be carry-over from other donors' samples. Both conserved end residues are part of each CDR3. D genes are given only for firm matches. Clone size is shown for a subset of rows, as once, few, many or a class of expanded clone.

D: -
V: TRBV10-2
J: TRBJ1-1
size: -
DNA: TGCGCCAGCACCCCCGGGGGTCAGAGGAACACTGAAGCTTTCTTT
CDR3: CASTPGGQRNTEAFF

D: TRBD1
V: TRBV29-1
J: TRBJ2-7
size: once
DNA: TGCAGCGTTGAAAGCGACAGGGGCGACGAGCAGTACTTC
CDR3: CSVESDRGDEQYF

D: -
V: TRBV6-6
J: TRBJ2-1
size: few
DNA: TGTGCCAGCAGTTTGTTACGGGACACCTACAATGAGCAGTTCTTC
CDR3: CASSLLRDTYNEQFF

D: -
V: TRBV7-9
J: TRBJ1-3
size: -
DNA: TGTGCCAGCAGCTTAGAGGGGAAGGGCATTGGAAACACCATATATTTT
CDR3: CASSLEGKGIGNTIYF

D: -
V: TRBV20-1
J: TRBJ2-7
size: few
DNA: TGCAGTGCTTCCACCGGACAGACCTACGAGCAGTACTTC
CDR3: CSASTGQTYEQYF

D: TRBD1
V: TRBV7-9
J: TRBJ1-2
size: -
DNA: TGTGCCAGCAGCTCCCCGACAGGGGCAAAGGATGGCTACACCTTC
CDR3: CASSSPTGAKDGYTF

D: -
V: TRBV28
J: TRBJ2-5
size: few
DNA: TGTGCCAGCAGTTTATTAATCCGCCAAGAGACCCAGTACTTC
CDR3: CASSLLIRQETQYF

D: -
V: TRBV27
J: TRBJ2-5
size: once
DNA: TGTGCCAGCAGTTTAGGGGGCAGGCCCCAGGGAGAGACCCAGTACTTC
CDR3: CASSLGGRPQGETQYF

D: -
V: TRBV2
J: TRBJ2-7
size: many
DNA: TGTGCCAGCAATCAGGGAGCGAGCTACGAGCAGTACTTC
CDR3: CASNQGASYEQYF

D: TRBD2
V: TRBV7-6
J: TRBJ2-7
size: many
DNA: TGTGCCAGCAGCCGGCCCGTTTCACAGGGGCGGGGGGGCTACGAGCAGTACTTC
CDR3: CASSRPVSQGRGGYEQYF

D: TRBD1
V: TRBV7-9
J: TRBJ2-1
size: many
DNA: TGTGCCAGCAGCTTATCTCGGACAGGGGGAGGGAATGAGCAGTTCTTC
CDR3: CASSLSRTGGGNEQFF

D: -
V: TRBV4-1
J: TRBJ1-4
size: -
DNA: TGCGCCAGCAGCCAGGCCTCGTCGCCAAGTAATGAAAAACTGTTTTTT
CDR3: CASSQASSPSNEKLFF

D: -
V: TRBV28
J: TRBJ2-5
size: -
DNA: TGTGCCAGCAGTTCCTGGGGAGAGGGGCAAGAGACCCAGTACTTC
CDR3: CASSSWGEGQETQYF

D: -
V: TRBV29-1
J: TRBJ2-7
size: -
DNA: TGCAGCGCTATCTTCGTAGACGAGCAGTACTTC
CDR3: CSAIFVDEQYF

D: -
V: TRBV6-1
J: TRBJ2-3
size: -
DNA: TGTGCCAGCAGTGAAGGTGGCCAAGTGATAGGGGATACGCAGTATTTT
CDR3: CASSEGGQVIGDTQYF

D: -
V: TRBV28
J: TRBJ1-6
size: -
DNA: TGTGCCAGCAGTTTACGCAGATCCTATAATTCACCCCTCCACTTT
CDR3: CASSLRRSYNSPLHF

D: -
V: TRBV5-1
J: TRBJ2-2
size: many
DNA: TGCGCCAGCAGCTTTACTTCGAACACCGGGGAGCTGTTTTTT
CDR3: CASSFTSNTGELFF

D: -
V: TRBV6-2/TRBV6-3
J: TRBJ1-3
size: few
DNA: TGTGCCAGCAGTCCTAAGGACGGCAGAAACACCATATATTTT
CDR3: CASSPKDGRNTIYF

D: -
V: TRBV9
J: TRBJ1-5
size: -
DNA: TGTGCCAGCAGCGCGACAGGAGGGGTGGGACAGCCCCAGCATTTT
CDR3: CASSATGGVGQPQHF

D: -
V: TRBV3-1
J: TRBJ1-1
size: few
DNA: TGTGCCAGCAGCCAAGAGACGACTGACACTGAAGCTTTCTTT
CDR3: CASSQETTDTEAFF

D: -
V: TRBV24-1
J: TRBJ1-3
size: -
DNA: TGTGCCACCAGTGACCTCGGAGCCTCTGGAAACACCATATATTTT
CDR3: CATSDLGASGNTIYF

D: -
V: TRBV7-6
J: TRBJ2-1
size: many
DNA: TGTGCCAGCAGCTTAGCGTCACTACCCCGGTACAATGAGCAGTTCTTC
CDR3: CASSLASLPRYNEQFF

D: -
V: TRBV7-9
J: TRBJ1-1
size: many
DNA: TGTGCCAGCAGCTTAGTACTCGGGAGTAAGCGACTCGACACTGAAGCTTTCTTT
CDR3: CASSLVLGSKRLDTEAFF

D: -
V: TRBV7-2
J: TRBJ2-3
size: many
DNA: TGTGCCAGCAGCTTATTTGGCACCCGAACCCCCACAGATACGCAGTATTTT
CDR3: CASSLFGTRTPTDTQYF

D: -
V: TRBV20-1
J: TRBJ1-5
size: -
DNA: TGCAGTGCCCATGTAGCAGTCGATAGCAATCAGCCCCAGCATTTT
CDR3: CSAHVAVDSNQPQHF

D: -
V: TRBV27
J: TRBJ2-1
size: many
DNA: TGTGCCAGCAGTTGGGCAGGGTTATCCTACAATGAGCAGTTCTTC
CDR3: CASSWAGLSYNEQFF

D: -
V: TRBV20-1
J: TRBJ2-7
size: -
DNA: TGCAGTGCTACGCAGGGTTACGAGCAGTACTTC
CDR3: CSATQGYEQYF

D: -
V: TRBV6-6
J: TRBJ1-2
size: many
DNA: TGTGCCAGCAGATGGACCGGCTATGGCTACACCTTC
CDR3: CASRWTGYGYTF

D: TRBD2
V: TRBV7-9
J: TRBJ2-1
size: many
DNA: TGTGCCAGCAGCACTCCATCGACTAGCGGGGATTCCTACAATGAGCAGTTCTTC
CDR3: CASSTPSTSGDSYNEQFF

D: -
V: TRBV19
J: TRBJ1-5
size: -
DNA: TGTGCCAGTAGTATAGGTAGGCAGCCCCAGCATTTT
CDR3: CASSIGRQPQHF

D: TRBD2
V: TRBV5-5
J: TRBJ2-1
size: few
DNA: TGTGCCAGTAAGCGGGAAGGGTACAATGAGCAGTTCTTC
CDR3: CASKREGYNEQFF

D: -
V: TRBV5-1
J: TRBJ2-2
size: -
DNA: TGCGCCAGCAGCTTGACCGGCCCGGAGCTGTTTTTT
CDR3: CASSLTGPELFF

D: TRBD2
V: TRBV7-9
J: TRBJ2-7
size: many
DNA: TGTGCCAGCAGCTATGGGACTAGCGGGAGTTCCTCCTACGAGCAGTACTTC
CDR3: CASSYGTSGSSSYEQYF

D: -
V: TRBV27
J: TRBJ2-7
size: many
DNA: TGTGCCAGCAGTTCGGCTGCCACCTACGAGCAGTACTTC
CDR3: CASSSAATYEQYF

D: -
V: TRBV5-8
J: TRBJ1-2
size: many
DNA: TGTGCCAGCAGCTTGGGTCGGGGGAACTATGGCTACACCTTC
CDR3: CASSLGRGNYGYTF

D: -
V: TRBV9
J: TRBJ2-7
size: few
DNA: TGTGCCAGCAGCTCTCGGGGAGGCGAGCAGTACTTC
CDR3: CASSSRGGEQYF

D: TRBD2
V: TRBV5-1
J: TRBJ2-7
size: once
DNA: TGCGCCAGCAGGTTGTGGGAGGGGAGGACCTACGAGCAGTACTTC
CDR3: CASRLWEGRTYEQYF

D: -
V: TRBV7-2
J: TRBJ1-1
size: many
DNA: TGTGCCAGCAGCTTAGGCGGGTTCGCTGAAGCTTTCTTT
CDR3: CASSLGGFAEAFF

D: -
V: TRBV28
J: TRBJ2-6
size: many
DNA: TGTGCCAGCAGTACCCCCTATGAGGGGACCAACTCTGGGGCCAACGTCCTGACTTTC
CDR3: CASSTPYEGTNSGANVLTF

D: -
V: TRBV7-9
J: TRBJ2-3
size: many
DNA: TGTGCCAGCAGCGCACAGACAGTTCGACCCACAGATACGCAGTATTTT
CDR3: CASSAQTVRPTDTQYF

D: TRBD2
V: TRBV2
J: TRBJ2-7
size: many
DNA: TGTGCCAGCAGTGATGGCGGGAGGGGAGGCGAGCAGTACTTC
CDR3: CASSDGGRGGEQYF

D: -
V: TRBV27
J: TRBJ1-1
size: many
DNA: TGTGCCAGCAGTTTATCGAGGTGGGACACTGAAGCTTTCTTT
CDR3: CASSLSRWDTEAFF

D: TRBD1
V: TRBV12-3/TRBV12-4
J: TRBJ2-7
size: many
DNA: TGTGCCAGCAGCTACGTGGACAGGTTGGCTAGCGAGCAGTACTTC
CDR3: CASSYVDRLASEQYF

D: -
V: TRBV25-1
J: TRBJ1-2
size: few
DNA: TGTGCCAGCAGTGAATATGCGTGGGAGACTAACTATGGCTACACCTTC
CDR3: CASSEYAWETNYGYTF

D: -
V: TRBV12-3/TRBV12-4
J: TRBJ2-3
size: many
DNA: TGTGCCAGCAGTCGAACCTCTAGCACAGATACGCAGTATTTT
CDR3: CASSRTSSTDTQYF

D: -
V: TRBV19
J: TRBJ2-6
size: few
DNA: TGTGCCAGTAGTTTAGGGGCGAGAGGGGCCAACGTCCTGACTTTC
CDR3: CASSLGARGANVLTF

D: -
V: TRBV7-9
J: TRBJ1-6
size: many
DNA: TGTGCCAGCAGCCACAGACAGGATCCTAATTCACCCCTCCACTTT
CDR3: CASSHRQDPNSPLHF

D: -
V: TRBV4-1
J: TRBJ2-3
size: few
DNA: TGCGCCAGCAGCCAAGATTTGGGCACAGATACGCAGTATTTT
CDR3: CASSQDLGTDTQYF

D: TRBD2
V: TRBV11-2
J: TRBJ2-1
size: -
DNA: TGTGCCTCCTCGGGACTAGCGGTTAACAATGAGCAGTTCTTC
CDR3: CASSGLAVNNEQFF

D: -
V: TRBV6-2/TRBV6-3
J: TRBJ1-1
size: few
DNA: TGTGCCAGCAGTTATGATACAGGGTTGAACACTGAAGCTTTCTTT
CDR3: CASSYDTGLNTEAFF

D: -
V: TRBV5-1
J: TRBJ2-5
size: -
DNA: TGCGCCAGCAGCTTGGCGTTAGCGTCGTCAGAGACCCAGTACTTC
CDR3: CASSLALASSETQYF

D: -
V: TRBV7-9
J: TRBJ2-1
size: many
DNA: TGTGCCAGCAGCTCCCCGTACCTAGGATATGAGCAGTTCTTC
CDR3: CASSSPYLGYEQFF

D: TRBD2
V: TRBV27
J: TRBJ2-1
size: -
DNA: TGTGCCAGCAGTTTAGCCCTACTAGCGGGAGTGGGTGAGCAGTTCTTC
CDR3: CASSLALLAGVGEQFF